This TCR beta chain was sequenced for a study of blood T cell repertoires in COVID-19. In the original processing: Quantification of nucleated cells was approximated via reference gene primer amplification. Assay used: immunoSEQ multiplex PCR; TCRdb lists only in-frame clones, some missing. V and J calls and clone size come straight from that table; D and trimming were deduced from the DNA. The table lists about 110,000 clones, 84% of them singletons. The receptor's source is a woman between 55 and 75 years old with acute or convalescent COVID-19. The material sequenced was peripheral blood.

In nucleotides, the CDR3 is TGTGCCAGCTCACCCCTCGGACAGGGTGTCTATAATTCACCCCTCCACTTT. Translated, it gives CASSPLGQGVYNSPLHF. V usage is TRBV18 and J usage is TRBJ1-6; 8 bases line up with TRBD1. The CDR3 loop spans 17 amino acids. Germline V gene lookup returns CDR1 KGHSH and CDR2 LQKENI. Trimming removed 3 bases from V and 3 bases from J; junction bases left unmatched: 7.